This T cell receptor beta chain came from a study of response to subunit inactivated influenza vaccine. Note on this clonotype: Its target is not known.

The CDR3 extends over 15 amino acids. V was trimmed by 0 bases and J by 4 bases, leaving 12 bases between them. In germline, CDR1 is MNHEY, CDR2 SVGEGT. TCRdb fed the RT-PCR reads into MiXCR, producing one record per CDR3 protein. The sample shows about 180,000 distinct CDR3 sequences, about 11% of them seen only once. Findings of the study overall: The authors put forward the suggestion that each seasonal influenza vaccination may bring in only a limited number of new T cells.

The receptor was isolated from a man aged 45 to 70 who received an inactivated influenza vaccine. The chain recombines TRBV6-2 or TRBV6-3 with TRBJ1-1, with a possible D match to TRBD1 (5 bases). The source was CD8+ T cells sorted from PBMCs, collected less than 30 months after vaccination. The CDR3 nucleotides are TGTGCCAGCAGTTACTCGAGTACCGGGGGCACTGAAGCTTTCTTT. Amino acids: CASSYSSTGGTEAFF.